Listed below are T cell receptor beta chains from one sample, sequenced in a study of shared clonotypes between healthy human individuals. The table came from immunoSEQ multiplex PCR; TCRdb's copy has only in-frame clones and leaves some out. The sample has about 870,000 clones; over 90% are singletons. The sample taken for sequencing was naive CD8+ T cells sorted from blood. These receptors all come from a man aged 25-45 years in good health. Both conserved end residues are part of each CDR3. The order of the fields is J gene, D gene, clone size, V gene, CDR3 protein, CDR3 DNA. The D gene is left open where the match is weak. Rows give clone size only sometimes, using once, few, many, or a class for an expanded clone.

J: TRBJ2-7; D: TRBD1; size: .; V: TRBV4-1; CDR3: CASSGVGTGNYEQYF; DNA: TGCGCCAGCAGCGGAGTCGGGACAGGGAATTACGAGCAGTACTTC
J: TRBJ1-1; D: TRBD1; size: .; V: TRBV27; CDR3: CASSLGRGRVNTEAFF; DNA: TGTGCCAGCAGTTTAGGGAGGGGGCGGGTGAACACTGAAGCTTTCTTT
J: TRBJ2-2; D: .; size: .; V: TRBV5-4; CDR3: CASSLVLSGELFF; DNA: TGTGCCAGCAGCTTGGTGTTATCCGGGGAGCTGTTTTTT
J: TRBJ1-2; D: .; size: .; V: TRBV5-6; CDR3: CASSLVGGKVYGYTF; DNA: TGTGCCAGCAGCTTGGTGGGAGGGAAGGTCTATGGCTACACCTTC
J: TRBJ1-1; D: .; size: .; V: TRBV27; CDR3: CASSSPGVNTEAFF; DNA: TGTGCCAGCAGTTCCCCAGGCGTGAACACTGAAGCTTTCTTT
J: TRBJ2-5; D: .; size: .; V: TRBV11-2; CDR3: CASSPGQKYQETQYF; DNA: TGTGCCAGCAGCCCAGGACAGAAGTACCAAGAGACCCAGTACTTC
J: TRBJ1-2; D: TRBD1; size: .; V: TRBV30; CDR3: CAWDPGTGPSYGYTF; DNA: TGTGCCTGGGACCCCGGGACAGGGCCCTCGTATGGCTACACCTTC
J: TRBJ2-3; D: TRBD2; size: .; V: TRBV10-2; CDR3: CASTRGLAGMGTDTQYF; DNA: TGCGCCAGCACCAGAGGACTAGCGGGAATGGGCACAGATACGCAGTATTTT
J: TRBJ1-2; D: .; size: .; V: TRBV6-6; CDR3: CASSPQGPGLGTF; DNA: TGTGCCAGCAGTCCCCAGGGGCCCGGGCTCGGCACCTTC
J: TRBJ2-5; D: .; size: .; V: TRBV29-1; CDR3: CSVEAGVRETQYF; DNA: TGCAGCGTTGAAGCAGGGGTTCGAGAGACCCAGTACTTC
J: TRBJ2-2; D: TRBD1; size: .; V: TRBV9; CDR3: CASTDRPYTGELFF; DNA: TGTGCCAGCACGGACAGGCCCTACACCGGGGAGCTGTTTTTT
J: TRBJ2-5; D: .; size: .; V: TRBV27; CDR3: CASREWGEMETQYF; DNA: TGTGCCAGCAGAGAATGGGGAGAGATGGAGACCCAGTACTTC
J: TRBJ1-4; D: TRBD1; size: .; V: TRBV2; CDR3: CATMDRGRKLFF; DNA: TGTGCCACTATGGACAGGGGTCGAAAACTGTTTTTT
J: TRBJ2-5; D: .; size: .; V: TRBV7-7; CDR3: CASSLEFRGQETQYF; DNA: TGTGCTAGCAGCTTAGAATTCCGCGGACAAGAGACCCAGTACTTC
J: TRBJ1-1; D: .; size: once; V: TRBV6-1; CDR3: CASSSRGALEGFF; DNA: TGTGCCAGCAGCTCTCGAGGGGCTCTAGAGGGTTTCTTT
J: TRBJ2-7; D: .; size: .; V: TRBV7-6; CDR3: CASSLALGFESGGYEQYF; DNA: TGTGCCAGCAGCTTAGCCCTGGGCTTTGAGTCCGGAGGGTACGAGCAGTACTTC
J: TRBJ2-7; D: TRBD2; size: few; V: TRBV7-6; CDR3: CASSPGLAGGYEQYF; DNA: TGTGCCAGCAGCCCTGGACTAGCGGGAGGCTACGAGCAGTACTTC
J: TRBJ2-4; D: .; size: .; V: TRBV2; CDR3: CASSGQENIQYF; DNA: TGTGCCAGCAGTGGACAGGAAAACATTCAGTACTTC
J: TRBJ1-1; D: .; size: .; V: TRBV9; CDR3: CASSVAGDLIMNTEAFF; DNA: TGTGCCAGCAGCGTAGCCGGGGACCTCATCATGAACACTGAAGCTTTCTTT
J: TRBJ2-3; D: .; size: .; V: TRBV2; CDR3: CASIYMMQTTDTQYF; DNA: TGTGCCAGCATATATATGATGCAGACCACAGATACGCAGTATTTT
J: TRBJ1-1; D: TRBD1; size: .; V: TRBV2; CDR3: CASRGNPDRVPDTEAFF; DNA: TGTGCCAGCAGAGGGAACCCCGACAGGGTCCCCGACACTGAAGCTTTCTTT
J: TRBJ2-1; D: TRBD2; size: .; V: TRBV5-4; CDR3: CASSLAGGRAGDEQFF; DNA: TGTGCCAGCAGCTTGGCCGGCGGGAGGGCCGGCGATGAGCAGTTCTTC
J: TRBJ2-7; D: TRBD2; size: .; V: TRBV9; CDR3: CASSGRSYEQYF; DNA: TGTGCCTCTAGCGGGAGGTCCTACGAGCAGTACTTC
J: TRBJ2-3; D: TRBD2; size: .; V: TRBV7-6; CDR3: CASSHSSGGVPDTQYF; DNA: TGTGCCAGCAGCCACTCTAGCGGAGGGGTCCCAGATACGCAGTATTTT
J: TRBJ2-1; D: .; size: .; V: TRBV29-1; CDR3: CSVVQVRPYNEQFF; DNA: TGCAGCGTGGTACAGGTCCGACCCTACAATGAGCAGTTCTTC
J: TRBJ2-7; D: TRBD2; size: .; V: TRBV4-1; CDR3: CASSHGTSGRYYEQYF; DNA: TGCGCCAGCAGCCATGGGACTAGCGGGCGGTACTACGAGCAGTACTTC
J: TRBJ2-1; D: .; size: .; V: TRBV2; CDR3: CASSESGVNEQFF; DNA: TGTGCCAGCAGTGAATCGGGCGTGAATGAGCAGTTCTTC
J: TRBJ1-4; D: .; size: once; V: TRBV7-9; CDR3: CASSPLAGVSNEKLFF; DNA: TGTGCCAGCAGTCCCCTGGCCGGGGTCAGCAATGAAAAACTGTTTTTT
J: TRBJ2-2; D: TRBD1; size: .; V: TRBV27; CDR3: CASSHVQGLFTGELFF; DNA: TGTGCCAGCAGCCACGTACAGGGGTTGTTCACCGGGGAGCTGTTTTTT
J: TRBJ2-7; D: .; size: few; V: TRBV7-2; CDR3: CASSLGTAVDEQYF; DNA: TGTGCCAGCAGCTTAGGGACAGCGGTCGACGAGCAGTACTTC
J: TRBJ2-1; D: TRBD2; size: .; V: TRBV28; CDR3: CASSLGLEDNEQFF; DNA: TGTGCCAGCAGTTTGGGACTAGAAGACAATGAGCAGTTCTTC
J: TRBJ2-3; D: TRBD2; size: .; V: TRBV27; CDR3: CASSSGTSGRNTQYF; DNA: TGTGCCAGCAGTTCGGGGACTAGCGGGAGGAATACGCAGTATTTT
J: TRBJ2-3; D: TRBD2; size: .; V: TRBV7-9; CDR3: CASSSNGGRIRDTQYF; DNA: TGTGCCAGCAGTAGCAATGGCGGGAGGATAAGGGATACGCAGTATTTT
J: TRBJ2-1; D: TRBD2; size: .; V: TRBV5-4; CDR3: CASSFYLTLAGRNNEQFF; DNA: TGTGCCAGCAGCTTTTACCTTACTCTAGCGGGAAGAAACAATGAGCAGTTCTTC
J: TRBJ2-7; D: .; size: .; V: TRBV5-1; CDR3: CASRIASDVSYEQYF; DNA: TGCGCCAGCAGAATTGCTAGCGATGTCTCCTACGAGCAGTACTTC
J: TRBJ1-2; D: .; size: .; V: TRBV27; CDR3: CASSPQTGFDGYTF; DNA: TGTGCCAGCAGTCCCCAGACAGGATTTGATGGCTACACCTTC
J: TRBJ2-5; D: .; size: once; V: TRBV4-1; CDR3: CASSQDLGWETQYF; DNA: TGCGCCAGCAGCCAAGATCTCGGGTGGGAGACCCAGTACTTC
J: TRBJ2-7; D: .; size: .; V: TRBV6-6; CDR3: CASSPTSGGLEQYF; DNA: TGTGCCAGCAGTCCAACCTCAGGGGGGCTCGAGCAGTACTTC
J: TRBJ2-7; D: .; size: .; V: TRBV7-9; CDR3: CASSLPSSYEQYF; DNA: TGTGCCAGCAGCTTACCCTCATCCTACGAGCAGTACTTC
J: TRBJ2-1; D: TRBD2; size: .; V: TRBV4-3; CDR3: CASSQDRAAGVGAAYNEQFF; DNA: TGCGCCAGCAGCCAAGATCGTGCGGCGGGGGTCGGCGCTGCCTACAATGAGCAGTTCTTC
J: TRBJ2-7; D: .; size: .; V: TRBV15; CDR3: CATSRDRSYSYEQYF; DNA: TGTGCCACCAGCAGAGATCGCAGCTACTCCTACGAGCAGTACTTC
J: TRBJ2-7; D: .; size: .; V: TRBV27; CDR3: CATKRGTVGEQYF; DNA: TGTGCCACCAAACGGGGGACAGTGGGAGAGCAGTACTTC
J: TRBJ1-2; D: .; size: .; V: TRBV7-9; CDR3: CASSQGLNYGYTF; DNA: TGTGCCAGCAGTCAGGGATTGAACTATGGCTACACCTTC
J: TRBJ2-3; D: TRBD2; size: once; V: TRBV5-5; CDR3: CASSKLLAGPTNTQYF; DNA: TGTGCCAGCAGTAAGCTACTAGCGGGCCCCACTAATACGCAGTATTTT
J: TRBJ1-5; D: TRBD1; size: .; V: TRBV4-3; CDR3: CASSRGTGANQPQHF; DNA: TGCGCCAGCAGCCGAGGGACAGGGGCGAATCAGCCCCAGCATTTT
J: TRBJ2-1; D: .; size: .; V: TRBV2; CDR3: CASSDTLSNEQFF; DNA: TGTGCCAGCAGTGACACGTTGAGCAATGAGCAGTTCTTC
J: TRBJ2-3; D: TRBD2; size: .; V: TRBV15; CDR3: CATSRVIREGTDTQYF; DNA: TGTGCCACCAGCAGAGTAATACGGGAGGGCACAGATACGCAGTATTTT
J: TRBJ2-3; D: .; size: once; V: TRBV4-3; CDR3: CASSQSGIRTDTQYF; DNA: TGCGCCAGCAGCCAGTCAGGGATTCGCACAGATACGCAGTATTTT
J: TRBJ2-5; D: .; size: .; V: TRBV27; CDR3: CASSAAKFRTQYF; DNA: TGTGCCAGCAGTGCCGCGAAGTTTAGGACCCAGTACTTC
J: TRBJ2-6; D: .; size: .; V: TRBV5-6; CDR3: CASSPGTGGNVLTF; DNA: TGTGCCAGCAGCCCCGGCACGGGTGGCAACGTCCTGACTTTC
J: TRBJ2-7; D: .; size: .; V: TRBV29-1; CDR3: CSVEFRYEQYF; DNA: TGCAGCGTTGAATTCAGATACGAGCAGTACTTC
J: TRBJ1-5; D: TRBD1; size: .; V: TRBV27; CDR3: CASSPRQGYNQPQHF; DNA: TGTGCCAGCAGTCCGAGACAGGGATACAATCAGCCCCAGCATTTT